Shown below are 19 T cell receptor beta chains from a single sample sequenced in a study of shared clonotypes between healthy human individuals (dated by TCRdb to about 2020). Library preparation was by the immunoSEQ multiplex PCR assay. TCRdb stores this immuneACCESS table with in-frame sequences only. Part of the clones is absent; in the studies checked, under half of the shortfall reflects unresolved V genes, and no reason is known for the rest. The table for this sample lists about 680,000 clones; just over 90% of them were counted only once. The top ten hold about 24% of the sample. For the CD8 naive samples, CD45RO-negative cells were positively selected for CCR7, yielding a CD45RA+CCR7+ population from which TemRA cells were excluded. Input material: naive CD8+ T cells sorted from blood. What this sample's cell subset or site label stands for: CD45RA+CCR7+. The receptors were gathered from a man younger than 40 in good health.

This clone has just one count. This chain connects TRBV19 to TRBJ2-7; no clear D gene. Germline CDR1 reads LNHDA; CDR2 reads SQIVND (reference sequence). Trimming cost V 3 bases and J 1 base, with 7 bases left between them. CDR3 length equals 13 residues. The CDR3 sequence: CASSITPSYEQYF. In DNA form, the CDR3 reads TGTGCCAGTAGTATCACGCCTTCCTACGAGCAGTACTTC.

This clone was seen only a few times. This sample includes further DNA sequences coding for the same CDR3. The chain links TRBV7-9 to TRBJ1-4; no reliable D call. V gave up 1 base and J gave up 7 bases, with 1 base separating them. Germline V lookup: CDR1 SEHNR, CDR2 FQNEAQ (reference sequence). This CDR3 has 11 residues. CDR3 sequence reads: CASSLVEKLFF. CDR3 bases: TGTGCCAGCAGCTTAGTTGAAAAACTGTTTTTT.

The chain is built from TRBV15 and TRBJ2-1; 11 nucleotides align to TRBD1. The CDR3 is made up of 17 amino acids. V gave up 3 bases and J gave up 5 bases; unmatched junction bases: 9. Germline-derived CDR1 and CDR2 are LNHNV and YYDKDF (reference sequence). The CDR3 DNA sequence: TGTGCCACCAGCAGCACTCCGGACAGGGGGCCGGACAATGAGCAGTTCTTC. The encoded protein is CATSSTPDRGPDNEQFF.

V usage is TRBV7-7 and J usage is TRBJ2-1, with D perhaps TRBD1 (6 bases). The CDR3 runs to 14 residues. V dropped 6 bases and J dropped 5 bases, with 14 bases sitting between them. CDR1 and CDR2 (germline): SSHAT, FNYEAQ (reference sequence). DNA of the CDR3: TGTGCCAGCAGTCGGGACAATACAAACAATGAGCAGTTCTTC. Amino acids: CASSRDNTNNEQFF.

The chain has TRBV7-9 and TRBJ2-1; D is undetermined. Trimming took off 0 bases at V and 15 bases at J, with 9 bases between the two ends. The germline V gene encodes CDR1 SEHNR and CDR2 FQNEAQ (reference sequence). The CDR3 has 11 residues. The CDR3 sequence is CASSLALVLFF. The CDR3 DNA follows: TGTGCCAGCAGCTTAGCGCTAGTTCTGTTCTTC. The variable domain in full, completed from reference TRBV7-9 and TRBJ2-1, reads DTGVSQNPRHKITKRGQNVTFRCDPISEHNRLYWYRQTLGQGPEFLTYFQNEAQLEKSRLLSDRFSAERPKGSFSTLEIQRTEQGDSAMYLCASSLALVLFFGPGTRLTVL.

This clone occurred once. The V and J genes are TRBV7-9 and TRBJ2-4, with D perhaps TRBD1 (6 bases). The V end lost 4 bases, the J end lost 3 bases, and 22 bases lay between the germline ends. CDR1 SEHNR and CDR2 FQNEAQ come from the germline V gene (reference sequence). The CDR3 totals 18 residues. The CDR3 sequence is CASSSRPVGAPGKNIQYF. CDR3 DNA: TGTGCCAGCAGCTCCCGGCCCGTGGGGGCGCCGGGCAAAAACATTCAGTACTTC. Combining the CDR3 with reference TRBV7-9 and TRBJ2-4 gives the whole variable domain DTGVSQNPRHKITKRGQNVTFRCDPISEHNRLYWYRQTLGQGPEFLTYFQNEAQLEKSRLLSDRFSAERPKGSFSTLEIQRTEQGDSAMYLCASSSRPVGAPGKNIQYFGAGTRLSVL.

This chain connects TRBV9 to TRBJ1-1; D gene uncertain. V gave up 3 bases and J gave up 3 bases, with 15 bases separating them. Germline CDR1 SGDLS, CDR2 YYNGEE. The CDR3 is made up of 15 amino acids. The DNA for the CDR3 is TGTGCCAGCAGCGCAGGTACCGGAGGGTACACTGAAGCTTTCTTT. The encoded protein is CASSAGTGGYTEAFF.

The chain recombines TRBV19 with TRBJ2-7; TRBD2 aligns across 8 bases. With V trimmed by 4 bases and J by 2 bases, 10 bases remained unmatched. This CDR3 has 16 amino acids. Germline V lookup: CDR1 LNHDA, CDR2 SQIVND (reference sequence). CDR3 protein: CASSNPDAGGPYEQYF. The DNA for the CDR3 is TGTGCCAGTAGTAACCCTGATGCGGGAGGCCCCTACGAGCAGTACTTC.

The rearrangement uses TRBV5-1 and TRBJ2-1, with D possibly being TRBD1 or TRBD2 (5 bases each). The CDR3 sequence is 15 residues long. Germline lookup yields CDR1 SGHRS and CDR2 YFSETQ. V lost 1 base and J 2 bases, leaving 10 bases between the germline ends. DNA for the CDR3: TGCGCCAGCAGCTTGTGGGACGGAGCCTACAATGAGCAGTTCTTC. Its protein is CASSLWDGAYNEQFF.

The rearrangement links TRBV27 to TRBJ2-1; 9 bases are a match to TRBD1. The trim removed 10 bases at V and 5 bases at J, leaving 9 bases unmatched. Germline CDR1 reads MNHEY; CDR2 reads SMNVEV (reference sequence). The CDR3 contains 14 residues. The CDR3 reads CATWTGERNNEQFF. The DNA for the CDR3 is TGTGCCACCTGGACAGGGGAAAGGAACAATGAGCAGTTCTTC.

The chain employs TRBV27 and TRBJ1-1; 7 bases are shared with TRBD1. Losses at the gene ends were 6 bases for V and 6 bases for J; bases not matched to a gene: 7. CDR1 and CDR2 (germline): MNHEY, SMNVEV (reference sequence). CDR3 length: 13 residues. The CDR3 region has the DNA TGTGCCAGCAGCACAGGGACAGCATCTGAAGCTTTCTTT. This codes for CASSTGTASEAFF.

This clone came up once. V gene TRBV19 combines with J gene TRBJ1-2; the D is unclear. CDR1 is LNHDA and CDR2 is SQIVND in the germline V gene (reference sequence). CDR3 length: 14 amino acids. Deletions cut 5 bases from V and 4 bases from J, with 14 bases between. Here the CDR3 DNA reads TGTGCCAGTAGTTTTAACGGACCCGCCTATGGCTACACCTTC. Its translation: CASSFNGPAYGYTF. Full variable domain (missing parts from reference TRBV19 and TRBJ1-2): DGGITQSPKYLFRKEGQNVTLSCEQNLNHDAMYWYRQDPGQGLRLIYYSQIVNDFQKGDIAEGYSVSREKKESFPLTVTSAQKNPTAFYLCASSFNGPAYGYTFGSGTRLTVV.

CDR3: CASRWTNPTPGGLAGYTDTQYF. The CDR3 DNA reads as TGTGCCAGTAGATGGACGAATCCTACCCCGGGGGGACTAGCGGGATACACAGATACGCAGTATTTT. The rearrangement joins TRBV19 to TRBJ2-3; TRBD2 matches 13 bases. The CDR3 consists of 22 residues. With V trimmed by 6 bases and J by 2 bases, 23 bases remained unmatched. Germline V CDR1 and CDR2: LNHDA, SQIVND (reference sequence).

The chain recombines TRBV7-3 with TRBJ2-2, with TRBD2 as a possible D gene (6 bases). In germline, CDR1 is SGHTA, CDR2 FQGTGA. With 5 bases removed from V and 4 bases from J, the gap between germline ends came to 17 bases. This CDR3 has 16 amino acids. The CDR3 protein is CASSPTGLRGTGELFF. CDR3 nucleotides: TGTGCCAGCAGCCCAACCGGACTACGGGGCACCGGGGAGCTGTTTTTT.

The rearrangement uses TRBV4-2 and TRBJ2-7, with 10 bases that match TRBD2. Trimming cost V 3 bases and J 0 bases; bases outside gene matches: 11. The CDR3 spans 18 residues. The germline V gene encodes CDR1 LGHNA and CDR2 YNFKEQ. CDR3 sequence (DNA): TGTGCCAGCAGCCAGGACCTAGGACTAGCGGATATCTCCTACGAGCAGTACTTC. It is translated as CASSQDLGLADISYEQYF.

The CDR3 sequence is CASRTGNTIYF. The CDR3 DNA reads TGTGCCAGCAGGACAGGAAACACCATATATTTT. The V call is TRBV6-5, the J call TRBJ1-3; D is undetermined. The V end was cut by 6 bases, the J end by 4 bases, with 4 bases between. The CDR3 totals 11 residues. The germline gives CDR1 MNHEY, CDR2 SVGAGI.

The chain has TRBV27 and TRBJ2-7, with 7 bases lining up with TRBD2. The V gene end was trimmed by 4 bases and the J gene end by 4 bases; junction bases not matched to a gene: 7. Germline V CDR1 and CDR2: MNHEY, SMNVEV (reference sequence). The CDR3 loop spans 14 amino acids. The CDR3 nucleotides read TGTGCCAGCAGTTCCCTCGGACTAGGGTACGAGCAGTACTTC. Encoded protein: CASSSLGLGYEQYF.

This rearrangement joins TRBV28 to TRBJ2-3, with TRBD2 as a possible D gene (6 bases). The CDR3 runs 15 residues. Germline CDR1 and CDR2: MDHEN and SYDVKM. V lost 1 base and J 14 bases, leaving 22 bases between the germline ends. CDR3 residues: CASSLYVSGNTLAYF. In nucleotides, the CDR3 is TGTGCCAGCAGTTTATACGTTAGCGGAAACACGCTTGCGTATTTT.

V and J are TRBV7-6 and TRBJ1-2, with D perhaps TRBD1 (5 bases). The CDR3 is made up of 15 amino acids. From germline, CDR1 is SGHVS and CDR2 FNYEAQ. V was shortened by 3 bases and J by 2 bases, with 13 bases between the two germline ends. The CDR3 DNA sequence: TGTGCCAGCAGCTTGGGGCCCCGGGACAACTATGGCTACACCTTC. As protein: CASSLGPRDNYGYTF.